The T cell receptor (beta chain) described here comes from a study of cytomegalovirus exposure and HLA in healthy donors. Study-wide results and caveats: The listing of 150 or so TCR beta chains classed them as cytomegalovirus-associated.

This clone came up a few times. Its specificity is unknown. Libraries were prepared by immunoSEQ multiplex PCR; TCRdb keeps only in-frame clonotypes and omits some of them. Of some 150,000 clones listed, 80% to 90% are singletons. The TCR originated in a woman under 40 in good health and CMV-seropositive. The sequenced sample consisted of PBMCs.

DNA of the CDR3: TGTGCCAGCAGTGAAACGGAGTACCGCGAGCAGTACTTC. Encoded protein: CASSETEYREQYF. This rearrangement joins TRBV6-5 to TRBJ2-7; D is unresolved. V was pared by 5 bases and J by 6 bases, with 14 bases between. The CDR3 totals 13 residues. Germline CDR1 reads MNHEY; CDR2 reads SVGAGI.